This TCR beta chain was obtained from a study of blood T cell repertoires in COVID-19. Enrolment of Seattle patients took place during active infection, and they were followed longitudinally. This CDR3 is built from 14 residues. Germline-derived CDR1 and CDR2 are LNHDA and SQIVND (reference sequence). Trimming removed 6 bases from V and 0 bases from J; junction bases left unmatched: 4. Only in-frame clones appear in the TCRdb table, and some are missing; sequencing was by immunoSEQ multiplex PCR. The repertoire holds nearly 300,000 clones, 84% seen once, with about 1.6% in the top ten. This TCR derives from a human donor with COVID-19, enrolled during active disease. The donor label of this sample is uncertain. The chain is built from TRBV19 and TRBJ1-1; 7 bases align to TRBD1. Sequencing input: peripheral blood. The CDR3 protein is CASSSTGMNTEAFF. The CDR3 DNA reads TGTGCCAGTAGCTCGACAGGGATGAACACTGAAGCTTTCTTT.